This TCR beta chain was retrieved from a study of blood T cell repertoires in COVID-19. Study-wide context: Samples taken during acute and convalescent COVID-19 were collected in the United States, Italy and Spain. T cells, B-cell-depleted T cells, or PBMCs provided the cDNA or gDNA that served as material.

Germline values: CDR1 SEHNR, CDR2 FQNEAQ (reference sequence). With 6 bases clipped from V and 8 bases from J, the junction kept 12 bases outside the gene matches. This CDR3 has 15 residues. Authors' analysis steps: Quantification of nucleated cells was approximated via reference gene primer amplification. Sequenced by immunoSEQ multiplex PCR; TCRdb stores in-frame clones only, minus some. V, J and clone size are those of that table, while D and trimming were read from the DNA. Of around 110,000 clones in the sample, around four fifths were seen once. This sequence was found in a man aged 25 to 40 with acute or convalescent COVID-19. The V and J genes are TRBV7-9 and TRBJ2-1; TRBD2 agrees at 8 bases. Material for sequencing was peripheral blood. Here the CDR3 DNA reads TGTGCCAGCAGTATCCGGGGGGGCCTTTCGGATGAGCAGTTCTTC. It specifies CASSIRGGLSDEQFF.